These T cell receptor beta chains were read from a single sample in a study of shared clonotypes between healthy human individuals. The data were produced by immunoSEQ multiplex PCR, yet TCRdb's version contains in-frame clones alone and is incomplete. The profile shows some 1.4 million clones, roughly 97% of them singletons. Sequenced material: naive CD4+ T cells sorted from blood. These receptors originate from a man aged 25-45 years in good health. CDR3s include the opening cysteine and the closing phenylalanine or tryptophan. A D gene is named only where the DNA matches it firmly. The listing skips clone size in some rows; elsewhere it reads once, few, many or a size class.

abundance: -
j_gene: TRBJ2-1
d_gene: TRBD2
v_gene: TRBV25-1
CDR3aa: CASSQLAGSIYNEQFF
CDR3nt: TGTGCCAGCAGTCAATTAGCGGGATCAATATACAATGAGCAGTTCTTC

abundance: once
j_gene: TRBJ1-1
d_gene: -
v_gene: TRBV14
CDR3aa: CASSQDRYWRQINTEAFF
CDR3nt: TGTGCCAGCAGCCAAGATCGATACTGGAGACAGATAAACACTGAAGCTTTCTTT

abundance: -
j_gene: TRBJ2-5
d_gene: -
v_gene: TRBV10-3
CDR3aa: CAISEGGGTQYF
CDR3nt: TGTGCCATCAGTGAGGGGGGCGGGACCCAGTACTTC

abundance: -
j_gene: TRBJ2-2
d_gene: -
v_gene: TRBV6-1
CDR3aa: CASNSGGFTGELFF
CDR3nt: TGTGCCAGCAACTCCGGGGGATTCACCGGGGAGCTGTTTTTT

abundance: -
j_gene: TRBJ2-1
d_gene: -
v_gene: TRBV10-3
CDR3aa: CAILGDGDNEQFF
CDR3nt: TGTGCCATCTTAGGGGACGGAGACAATGAGCAGTTCTTC

abundance: -
j_gene: TRBJ2-1
d_gene: TRBD1
v_gene: TRBV5-6
CDR3aa: CASSQRDRDGYHNEQFF
CDR3nt: TGTGCCAGCAGCCAAAGGGACAGGGATGGATATCACAATGAGCAGTTCTTC

abundance: -
j_gene: TRBJ2-2
d_gene: TRBD2
v_gene: TRBV4-1
CDR3aa: CASSSPGGRTGELFF
CDR3nt: TGCGCCAGCAGCAGTCCGGGAGGCCGAACCGGGGAGCTGTTTTTT

abundance: -
j_gene: TRBJ2-2
d_gene: TRBD2
v_gene: TRBV15
CDR3aa: CATSRGTSTGSNAGELFF
CDR3nt: TGTGCCACCAGCAGAGGGACTAGCACGGGCTCGAACGCCGGGGAGCTGTTTTTT

abundance: -
j_gene: TRBJ2-7
d_gene: -
v_gene: TRBV18
CDR3aa: CASSPGRSNSHEQYF
CDR3nt: TGTGCCAGCTCCCCGGGACGATCTAATTCCCACGAGCAGTACTTC

abundance: -
j_gene: TRBJ2-2
d_gene: -
v_gene: TRBV6-6
CDR3aa: CASLNPTLSPGELFF
CDR3nt: TGTGCCAGCCTGAACCCTACCCTCTCACCCGGGGAGCTGTTTTTT

abundance: -
j_gene: TRBJ2-4
d_gene: -
v_gene: TRBV30
CDR3aa: CAWSRRGRGNIQYF
CDR3nt: TGTGCCTGGAGCCGAAGAGGTAGGGGAAACATTCAGTACTTC

abundance: once
j_gene: TRBJ2-7
d_gene: -
v_gene: TRBV5-1
CDR3aa: CASSLAGNYEQYF
CDR3nt: TGCGCCAGCAGCTTGGCTGGGAACTACGAGCAGTACTTC

abundance: -
j_gene: TRBJ2-5
d_gene: TRBD2
v_gene: TRBV6-1
CDR3aa: CASRRAGVGETQYF
CDR3nt: TGTGCCAGCAGGAGAGCGGGAGTAGGAGAGACCCAGTACTTC

abundance: -
j_gene: TRBJ2-7
d_gene: TRBD1
v_gene: TRBV10-3
CDR3aa: CAISGRTGISYEQYF
CDR3nt: TGTGCCATCAGTGGTCGGACAGGAATTTCCTACGAGCAGTACTTC

abundance: once
j_gene: TRBJ2-7
d_gene: -
v_gene: TRBV29-1
CDR3aa: CSVGGREYAEQYF
CDR3nt: TGCAGCGTGGGGGGGCGGGAGTACGCCGAGCAGTACTTC

abundance: -
j_gene: TRBJ2-7
d_gene: -
v_gene: TRBV19
CDR3aa: CASSAGLSYEQYF
CDR3nt: TGTGCCAGTAGCGCGGGACTCTCCTACGAGCAGTACTTC

abundance: -
j_gene: TRBJ2-1
d_gene: -
v_gene: TRBV5-1
CDR3aa: CASSLILDSNEQFF
CDR3nt: TGCGCCAGCAGCTTGATTTTGGATTCGAATGAGCAGTTCTTC

abundance: -
j_gene: TRBJ2-3
d_gene: TRBD1
v_gene: TRBV5-5
CDR3aa: CASTLRDRVTDTQYF
CDR3nt: TGTGCCAGCACCCTCCGGGACAGGGTCACAGATACGCAGTATTTT

abundance: -
j_gene: TRBJ2-7
d_gene: TRBD2
v_gene: TRBV18
CDR3aa: CASSRTSGPSSYEQYF
CDR3nt: TGTGCCAGCTCACGGACTAGCGGGCCGAGCTCCTACGAGCAGTACTTC

abundance: -
j_gene: TRBJ2-1
d_gene: TRBD1
v_gene: TRBV7-9
CDR3aa: CASSEAGTENNEQFF
CDR3nt: TGTGCCAGCAGCGAGGCCGGGACAGAAAACAATGAGCAGTTCTTC

abundance: -
j_gene: TRBJ2-1
d_gene: -
v_gene: TRBV7-2
CDR3aa: CASSLARTSNEQFF
CDR3nt: TGTGCCAGCAGCTTAGCAAGAACTAGCAATGAGCAGTTCTTC

abundance: -
j_gene: TRBJ2-7
d_gene: -
v_gene: TRBV20-1
CDR3aa: CSARQPNEQYF
CDR3nt: TGCAGTGCTAGACAACCTAACGAGCAGTACTTC

abundance: -
j_gene: TRBJ1-4
d_gene: -
v_gene: TRBV10-2
CDR3aa: CASSDWGRREKLFF
CDR3nt: TGCGCCAGCAGTGACTGGGGGCGCCGAGAAAAACTGTTTTTT

abundance: -
j_gene: TRBJ2-7
d_gene: TRBD1
v_gene: TRBV2
CDR3aa: CASSGGQGTYEQYF
CDR3nt: TGTGCCAGCAGTGGCGGACAGGGCACCTACGAGCAGTACTTC

abundance: -
j_gene: TRBJ2-7
d_gene: -
v_gene: TRBV11-3
CDR3aa: CASSLGGVRSDNEQYF
CDR3nt: TGTGCCAGCAGCCTGGGGGGTGTCCGCAGCGACAACGAGCAGTACTTC

abundance: -
j_gene: TRBJ1-1
d_gene: TRBD1
v_gene: TRBV6-1
CDR3aa: CASSVDRVVTEAFF
CDR3nt: TGTGCCAGCAGTGTGGACAGGGTGGTCACTGAAGCTTTCTTT

abundance: -
j_gene: TRBJ1-4
d_gene: -
v_gene: TRBV7-9
CDR3aa: CASSIQGSTNEKLFF
CDR3nt: TGTGCCAGCAGCATACAGGGATCAACTAATGAAAAACTGTTTTTT